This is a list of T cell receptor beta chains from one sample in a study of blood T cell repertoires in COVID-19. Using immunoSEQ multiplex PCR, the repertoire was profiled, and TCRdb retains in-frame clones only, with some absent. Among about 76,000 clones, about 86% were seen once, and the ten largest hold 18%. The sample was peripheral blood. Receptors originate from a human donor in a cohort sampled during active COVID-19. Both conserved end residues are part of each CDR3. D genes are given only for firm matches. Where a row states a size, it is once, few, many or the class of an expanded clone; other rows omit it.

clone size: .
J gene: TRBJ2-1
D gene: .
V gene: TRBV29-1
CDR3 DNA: TGCAGCGTTGCCAAGACAGGTGACAATGAGCAGTTCTTC
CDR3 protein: CSVAKTGDNEQFF

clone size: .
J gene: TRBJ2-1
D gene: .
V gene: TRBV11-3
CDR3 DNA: TGTGCCAGCAGCTCCTCGGGTCGTGGCTCCTACAATGAGCAGTTCTTC
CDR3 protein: CASSSSGRGSYNEQFF

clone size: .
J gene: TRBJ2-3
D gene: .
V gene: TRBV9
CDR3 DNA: TGTGCCAGCAGCGGGGGAAGGGAGGGCACAGATACGCAGTATTTT
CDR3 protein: CASSGGREGTDTQYF

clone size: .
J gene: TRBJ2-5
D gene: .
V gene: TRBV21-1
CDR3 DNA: TGTGCCAGCAGCAACAAGGGCTCGGCGGGGCGGGAGACCCAGTACTTC
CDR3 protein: CASSNKGSAGRETQYF

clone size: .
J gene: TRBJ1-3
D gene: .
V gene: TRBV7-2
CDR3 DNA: TGTGCCAGCAGCTTAGCGACCGGAGGTGTGGGCACCATATATTTT
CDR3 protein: CASSLATGGVGTIYF

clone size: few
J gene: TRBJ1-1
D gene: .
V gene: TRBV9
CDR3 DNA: TGTGCCAGCAGCGTAGGCGGGTCGCCGAACACTGAAGCTTTCTTT
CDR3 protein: CASSVGGSPNTEAFF

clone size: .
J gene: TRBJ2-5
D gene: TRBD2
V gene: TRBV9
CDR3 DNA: TGTGCCAGCAGTCAGACCGGGACTAGCGGCAGGGGACCCCAGTACTTC
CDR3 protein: CASSQTGTSGRGPQYF

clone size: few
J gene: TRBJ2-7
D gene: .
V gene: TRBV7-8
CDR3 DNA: TGTGCCAGCAGCTTAGGGGGCTTTCCCGAGCAGTACTTC
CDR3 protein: CASSLGGFPEQYF

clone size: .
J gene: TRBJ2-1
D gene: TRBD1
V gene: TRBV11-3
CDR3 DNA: TGTGCCAGCAGCTTCCGGGACAGGGAATTTTATGAGCAGTTCTTC
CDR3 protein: CASSFRDREFYEQFF

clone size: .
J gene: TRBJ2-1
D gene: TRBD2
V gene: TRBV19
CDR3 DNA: TGTGCCAGTAGTACAGGACTAGCGGGGGGGACACCACAGTTCTTC
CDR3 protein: CASSTGLAGGTPQFF

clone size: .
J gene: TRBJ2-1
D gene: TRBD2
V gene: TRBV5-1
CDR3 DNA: TGCGCCAGCAGCTTTACGACCCCCCAATTGTTCGGGGGGGCCGGGTTCTTC
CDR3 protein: CASSFTTPQLFGGAGFF

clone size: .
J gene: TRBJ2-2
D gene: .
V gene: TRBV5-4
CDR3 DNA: TGTGCCAGCAGCTTGGCCCACAGGATGAACACCGGGGAGCTGTTTTTT
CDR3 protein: CASSLAHRMNTGELFF

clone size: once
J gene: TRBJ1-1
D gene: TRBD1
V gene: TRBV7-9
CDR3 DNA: TGTGCCAGCAGCTTAGACCGGACAGGGGACGATGAAGCTTTCTTT
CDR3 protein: CASSLDRTGDDEAFF

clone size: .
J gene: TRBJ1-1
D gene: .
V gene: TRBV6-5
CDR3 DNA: TGTGCCAGCAGTTCCGCGGCCCTGAACACTGAAGCTTTCTTT
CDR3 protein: CASSSAALNTEAFF

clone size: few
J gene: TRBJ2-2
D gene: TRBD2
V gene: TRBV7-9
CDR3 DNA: TGTGCCAGCAGCTTGGCTAGCGGAAACACCGGGGAGCTGTTTTTT
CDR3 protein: CASSLASGNTGELFF

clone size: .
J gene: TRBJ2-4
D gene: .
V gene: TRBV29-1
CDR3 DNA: TGCAGCGTTGAAGATAGGAGGGGGCGAGGTAAAAACATTCAGTACTTC
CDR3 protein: CSVEDRRGRGKNIQYF

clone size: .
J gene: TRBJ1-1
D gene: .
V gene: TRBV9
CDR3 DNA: TGTGCCAGCAGCGCGCAGAGCGGACAGTACACTGAAGCTTTCTTT
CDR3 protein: CASSAQSGQYTEAFF

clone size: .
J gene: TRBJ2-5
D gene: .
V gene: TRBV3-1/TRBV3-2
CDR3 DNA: TGTGCCAGCAGCCAAGGGGGCCCTGATTGGGAGACCCAGTACTTC
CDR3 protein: CASSQGGPDWETQYF

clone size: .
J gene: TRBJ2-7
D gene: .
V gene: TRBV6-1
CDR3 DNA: TGTGCCAGCAGTGATCCCGGGACACTAAAGCAGTACTTC
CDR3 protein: CASSDPGTLKQYF

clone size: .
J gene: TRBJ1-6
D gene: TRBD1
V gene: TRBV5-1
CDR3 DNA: TGCGCCAGCAGCCCTTATCAGGGGGCAAGTTCACCCCTCCACTTT
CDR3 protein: CASSPYQGASSPLHF

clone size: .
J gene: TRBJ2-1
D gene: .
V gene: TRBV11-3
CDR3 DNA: TGTGCCAGCAGCTATTTAGGGGGTGCGGAGCAGTTCTTC
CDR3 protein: CASSYLGGAEQFF

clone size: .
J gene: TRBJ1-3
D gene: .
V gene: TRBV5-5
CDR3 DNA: TGTGCCAGCAGTCGGGCGGTTGGGAGCTCTGGAAACACCATATATTTT
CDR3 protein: CASSRAVGSSGNTIYF

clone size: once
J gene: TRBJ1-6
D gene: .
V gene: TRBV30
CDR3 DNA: TGTGCCTGTGCGTATGGGAGCTCCTATAATTCACCCCTCCACTTT
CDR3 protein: CACAYGSSYNSPLHF

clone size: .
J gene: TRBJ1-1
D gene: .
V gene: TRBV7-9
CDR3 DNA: TGTGCCAGCAGCTTAGAGGCAGGGCTGGGGAACACTGAAGCTTTCTTT
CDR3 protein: CASSLEAGLGNTEAFF

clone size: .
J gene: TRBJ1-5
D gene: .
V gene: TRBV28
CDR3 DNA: TGTGCCAGCGAGGGCGTAAAGGATCAGCCCCAGCATTTT
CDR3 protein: CASEGVKDQPQHF

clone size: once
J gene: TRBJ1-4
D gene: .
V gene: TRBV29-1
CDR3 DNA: TGCAGCGTTGAACAGAGTACAGGGAGTGAAAAACTGTTTTTT
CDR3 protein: CSVEQSTGSEKLFF

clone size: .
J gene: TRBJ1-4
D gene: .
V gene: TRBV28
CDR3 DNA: TGTGCCAGCAGTTCCCGACTCGGTGAAAAACTGTTTTTT
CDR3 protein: CASSSRLGEKLFF

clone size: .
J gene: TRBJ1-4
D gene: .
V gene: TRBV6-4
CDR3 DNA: TGTGCCAGCAGTGACTCGCGCCAGGCAGGGATCGATGAAAAACTGTTTTTT
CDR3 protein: CASSDSRQAGIDEKLFF

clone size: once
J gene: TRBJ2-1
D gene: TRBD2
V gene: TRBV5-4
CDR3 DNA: TGTGCCAGCAGAAGACTAGCGGGGGAGTACAATGAGCAGTTCTTC
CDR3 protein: CASRRLAGEYNEQFF

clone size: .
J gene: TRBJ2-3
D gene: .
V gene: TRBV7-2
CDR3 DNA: TGTGCCAGCAGCTTGTGGCCCACGGATACGCAGTATTTT
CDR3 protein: CASSLWPTDTQYF

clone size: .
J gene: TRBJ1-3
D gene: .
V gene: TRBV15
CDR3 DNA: TGTGCCACCAGCAGAGATTATAACCCTAGCTCTGGAAACACCATATATTTT
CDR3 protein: CATSRDYNPSSGNTIYF

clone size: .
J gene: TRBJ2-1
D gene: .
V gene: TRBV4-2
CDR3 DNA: TGTGCCAGCAGCCAAGGGGTAGGGGGTTCCTACAATGAGCAGTTCTTC
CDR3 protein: CASSQGVGGSYNEQFF

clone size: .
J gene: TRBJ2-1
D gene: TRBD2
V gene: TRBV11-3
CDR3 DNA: TGTGCCAGCAGCTCCATAGCGGGAAATAATGAGCAGTTCTTC
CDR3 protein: CASSSIAGNNEQFF

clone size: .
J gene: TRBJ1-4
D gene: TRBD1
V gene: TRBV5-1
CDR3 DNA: TGCGCCAGCAGCTACGCCGGACAGGGTGGGGATGAAAAACTGTTTTTT
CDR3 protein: CASSYAGQGGDEKLFF

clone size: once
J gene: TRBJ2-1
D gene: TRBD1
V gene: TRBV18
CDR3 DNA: TGTGCCAGCTCACCTGATCCGGGACAGTACTCCTACAATGAGCAGTTCTTC
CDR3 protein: CASSPDPGQYSYNEQFF

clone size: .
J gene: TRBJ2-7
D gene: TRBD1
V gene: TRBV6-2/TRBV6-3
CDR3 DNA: TGTGCCAGCAGCCCCCCAAGACAGGGATTCGAGCAGTACTTC
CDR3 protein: CASSPPRQGFEQYF

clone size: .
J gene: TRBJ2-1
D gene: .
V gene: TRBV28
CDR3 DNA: TGTGCCAGCATGGGTATGCAGGGGCCGGGCGATGAGCAGTTCTTC
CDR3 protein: CASMGMQGPGDEQFF

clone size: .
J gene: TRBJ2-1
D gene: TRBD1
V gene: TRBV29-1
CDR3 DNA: TGCAGCGTTGGACAGGGCAATGAGCAGTTCTTC
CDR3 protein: CSVGQGNEQFF

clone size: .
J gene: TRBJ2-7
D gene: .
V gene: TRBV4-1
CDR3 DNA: TGCGCCAGCAGCCAAGTTGGAGACGAGCAGTACTTC
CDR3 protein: CASSQVGDEQYF

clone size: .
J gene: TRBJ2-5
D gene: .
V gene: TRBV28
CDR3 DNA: TGTGCCAGCTCTCCTGGCGGTCGAAAACAAGAGACCCAGTACTTC
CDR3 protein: CASSPGGRKQETQYF

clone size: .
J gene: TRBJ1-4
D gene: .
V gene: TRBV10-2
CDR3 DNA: TGCGCCAGCATGGACAGTACGGGCGAAAAACTGTTTTTT
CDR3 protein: CASMDSTGEKLFF

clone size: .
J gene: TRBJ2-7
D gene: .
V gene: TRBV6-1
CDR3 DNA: TGTGCCAGCAGTGAAGCGGGAGGCCGGGGATTCTACGAGCAGTACTTC
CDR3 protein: CASSEAGGRGFYEQYF